This T cell receptor beta chain stems from a study of blood T cell repertoires in COVID-19. The overall study: Collection of acute and convalescent COVID-19 samples took place in the United States, Italy and Spain.

Germline V lookup: CDR1 SGHTA, CDR2 FQGNSA. The CDR3 has 15 amino acids. Deletions cut 5 bases from V and 0 bases from J, with 13 bases between. This clone was detected once. Only in-frame clones appear in the TCRdb table, and some are missing; sequencing was by immunoSEQ multiplex PCR. The table records around 250,000 clones, roughly 80% of them present only once. Sequencing was done on a sample of PBMCs or T cells enriched from blood (not recorded which). The chain links TRBV7-2 to TRBJ1-1, with D possibly matching TRBD1 (6 bases). The clonotype comes from a man aged 25 to 40 with acute COVID-19. The CDR3 sequence: CASSPMTGVNTEAFF. In nucleotides, the CDR3 is TGTGCCAGCAGCCCGATGACAGGAGTGAACACTGAAGCTTTCTTT. Full variable domain (missing parts from reference TRBV7-2 and TRBJ1-1): GAGVSQSPSNKVTEKGKDVELRCDPISGHTALYWYRQSLGQGLEFLIYFQGNSAPDKSGLPSDRFSAERTGGSVSTLTIQRTQQEDSAVYLCASSPMTGVNTEAFFGQGTRLTVV.